This TCR beta chain is from a study of T cell repertoires in cytomegalovirus infection. TCRdb re-analysed the reads in MiXCR, keeping a single row per CDR3 protein. The table has 700,000 to 950,000 distinct CDR3 sequences, less than 35% seen once. A note on this clonotype: Its matching antigen is unknown.

CDR3 length equals 13 residues. The V gene's germline CDR1 is SEHNR and CDR2 FQNEAQ (reference sequence). V was clipped by 4 bases and J by 3 bases, with 10 bases between them. The sequence was collected from a human donor in good health (CMV status not recorded). Some clones in this sample may be carry-over from other donors' samples. The V gene is TRBV7-9, the J gene TRBJ2-7; possibly TRBD1 for D (6 bases). Here the sequenced sample was cultured CD8+ T cells from PBMCs, taken from culture after CMV antigen stimulation. CDR3 DNA sequence: TGTGCCAGCAGCTCGGTACAGGGCTACGAGCAGTACTTC. It codes for CASSSVQGYEQYF.